Below, 10 T cell receptor beta chains from the same sample are listed, as sequenced in a study of patients and donors after allogeneic stem cell transplantation. TCRdb reprocessed the RT-PCR reads with MiXCR, giving one entry per CDR3 protein. The table shows 190,000 or so distinct CDR3 sequences, with 35% to 50% occurring only once. Material: blood, either unsorted or a sorted T cell fraction (not recorded which). All receptors come from a human donor who was either an allogeneic HSCT recipient or a stem cell or donor lymphocyte infusion donor (not recorded which). It is not recorded whose cells these are; they may come from a transplant donor.

The rearrangement uses TRBV20-1 and TRBJ2-6, with D unclear. Germline lookup yields CDR1 DFQATT and CDR2 SNEGSKA (reference sequence). V lost 3 bases and J 2 bases, leaving 14 bases between the germline ends. This CDR3 comprises 16 residues. CDR3 in DNA: TGCAGTGCTAGGCCGCCAAGAATTACTGGGGCCAACGTCCTGACTTTC. Translating it yields CSARPPRITGANVLTF.

The chain is built from TRBV9 and TRBJ2-7; 10 positions agree with TRBD2. CDR1 is SGDLS, CDR2 YYNGEE, per germline. The CDR3 has 15 residues. Trimming removed 0 bases from V and 3 bases from J; junction bases left unmatched: 3. Here the CDR3 DNA reads TGTGCCAGCAGCGTAGTTCCTAGCGGGAGCTACGAGCAGTACTTC. It is translated as CASSVVPSGSYEQYF.

V usage is TRBV6-6 and J usage is TRBJ2-1; D uncertain. Germline assignment: CDR1 MNHNY and CDR2 SVGAGI (reference sequence). This CDR3 is 11 amino acids long. Trimming took 6 bases from V and 9 from J, leaving 9 bases between them. The CDR3 is CASSAISEQFF. CDR3 DNA: TGTGCCAGCAGCGCAATAAGTGAGCAGTTCTTC.

J is TRBJ2-7 and V is TRBV28; tentative D call: TRBD1 (5 bases). V was pared by 3 bases and J by 2 bases, with 11 bases between. The CDR3 spans 14 residues. Germline V gene lookup returns CDR1 MDHEN and CDR2 SYDVKM. The CDR3 DNA sequence: TGTGCCAGCAGTTTCCAGGGTACCACCTACGAGCAGTACTTC. Its protein product is CASSFQGTTYEQYF. The complete variable domain, with remaining parts taken from reference TRBV28 and TRBJ2-7, reads DVKVTQSSRYLVKRTGEKVFLECVQDMDHENMFWYRQDPGLGLRLIYFSYDVKMKEKGDIPEGYSVSREKKERFSLILESASTNQTSMYLCASSFQGTTYEQYFGPGTRLTVT.

The chain combines TRBV12-3 or TRBV12-4 with TRBJ2-3, with D maybe TRBD2 (6 bases). This CDR3 contains 14 residues. The germline V and J ends were trimmed by 8 bases and 4 bases, with 16 bases remaining between them. The CDR3 DNA reads TGTGCCAGCCGGGACTCAACGGACCCAGATACGCAGTATTTT. This encodes CASRDSTDPDTQYF.

The rearrangement joins TRBV7-9 to TRBJ1-4; possible D gene TRBD1, 5 bases. There are 16 residues in the CDR3. Trimming stripped 5 bases from V and 4 bases from J, with 17 bases between. Germline V gene data show CDR1 as SEHNR and CDR2 as FQNEAQ (reference sequence). The CDR3 DNA follows: TGTGCCAGCAGCCTTAGTGGGACGTCCGATAATGAAAAACTGTTTTTT. This gives the protein CASSLSGTSDNEKLFF.

The chain has TRBV12-5 and TRBJ2-3, with 9 bases aligning to TRBD2. V was clipped by 5 bases and J by 0 bases; unmatched bases: 3. The CDR3 has 15 amino acids. The germline gives CDR1 LGHNT, CDR2 FRNRAP. The CDR3 sequence is CASGPSGASTDTQYF. The CDR3 region has the DNA TGTGCTAGTGGTCCTAGCGGGGCTAGCACAGATACGCAGTATTTT.

This sequence joins TRBV12-3 or TRBV12-4 and TRBJ1-5, with 9 bases matching TRBD1. The CDR3 loop spans 12 amino acids. V trimming: 4 bases; J trimming: 15 bases; junction bases outside the gene matches: 7. Here the CDR3 DNA reads TGTGCCAGCAGTTCTACAGGGGGCGGTTCGCATTTT. It translates to CASSSTGGGSHF.

This clonotype was seen only a few times. The rearrangement joins TRBV6-5 to TRBJ1-4; 8 bases agree with TRBD1. CDR1 is MNHEY, CDR2 SVGAGI, per germline. The CDR3 spans 14 residues. The V and J ends lost 5 bases and 7 bases, in that order; junction bases with no gene match: 6. The CDR3 sequence is CASSPGGIREKLFF. Written as DNA, the CDR3 is TGTGCCAGCAGTCCAGGGGGCATCCGTGAAAAACTGTTTTTT.

V and J are TRBV5-1 and TRBJ1-1; D gene unclear. The CDR3 loop spans 16 amino acids. Germline CDR1 is SGHRS and CDR2 is YFSETQ. The V and J ends lost 0 bases and 0 bases respectively, with 12 bases between them. CDR3 sequence (DNA): TGCGCCAGCAGCTTGGTGGCGAGACCTATGAACACTGAAGCTTTCTTT. Its translation: CASSLVARPMNTEAFF.